This entry describes one TCR beta chain. This clone's antigen is unknown. It has no much larger one-base neighbor in the sample; base qualities were not kept. The CDR3 runs 16 residues from the cysteine to the phenylalanine. Of all the DNA, just the CDR3 is kept, 48 bases in frame from base 1. V is reduced by 5 bases and J by 0 bases, leaving a spacing of 16 bases between them. For CDR1 and CDR2, the germline V gene lists SGHAT and FQNNGV. This sample is part of a study of blood T cell repertoires in COVID-19 (dated by TCRdb to 2020 to 2021). For the wider study: The collaborator samples originated in the United States, Italy and Spain and spanned the acute and convalescent phases of COVID-19. Subjects who had been exposed to COVID-19, were actively infected with it, or had recovered from it provided the deeply sampled blood TCRbeta repertoires that made up the dataset. The sample metadata nearly always contained a de-identified subject ID, COVID-19 status, age in years and sex. HLA class I and class II types, where available, came from metadata supplied by the sample provider rather than from assay-based typing. The repertoires were released in a freely available public database intended as a resource for research on the immune response to SARS-CoV-2. Samples came from the ongoing ImmuneRACE study (first 160 participants) plus 1,254 subjects from 6 global collaborators. The material from the prospective study consisted of cDNA or gDNA derived from T cells, B-cell-depleted T cells, or PBMCs. Paper-wide results and their limitations: The amount of clinical and demographic metadata varied by source and participant and was provided uncurated.

TCRbeta CDR3 regions were amplified from genomic DNA by means of the immunoSEQ Assay, a bias-controlled multiplex PCR. Under the source paper's analysis protocol: The number of nucleated cells in each sample was estimated by amplification of reference gene primers within the assay. To quantify the absolute abundance of each unique TCRbeta CDR3 rearrangement, sequence reads were collapsed and filtered. For each sample, productive Simpson clonality was calculated by taking the square root of Simpson's diversity index across productive rearrangements. In TCRdb, the immuneACCESS table is reduced to in-frame sequences with V and J assigned. These tables do not hold every clone; where another copy was compared, an unresolved V gene accounts for under half, and the others remain unexplained. V, J and clone size derive from that table, while D and trimming were established from the DNA sequence. In all, the sample holds 120,000 or so clones, and about 79% of those were seen once. The top ten clonotypes cover 37% of the sample.

Collaborating institutions collected whole blood in K2EDTA tubes following their own protocols. For TCRbeta analysis, collaborator samples were shipped as frozen whole blood, as isolated PBMCs, or as DNA extracted from either sample type. This clonotype was obtained from a man in his forties or fifties with active or convalescent COVID-19. The specimen sequenced was peripheral blood. Recombination connected TRBV11-2 to TRBJ1-1; TRBD1 is a weak D gene call, 5 bases matching. Here the CDR3 is given as CASSVSGTVMNTEAFF. The DNA reads TGTGCCAGCAGCGTCTCCGGGACTGTTATGAACACTGAAGCTTTCTTT.